This entry lists 31 T cell receptor beta chains sequenced from one sample in a study of regulatory T cells in long-lasting Graves disease. The TCR beta library used iRepertoire HTBI primers with Arm-PCR amplification of CDR3. Each CDR3 protein gets one entry after TCRdb re-called the multiplex PCR reads with MiXCR. The profile shows about 400,000 distinct CDR3 sequences, roughly a sixth of them singletons. Indicated time point: newly diagnosed GD, antithyroid drugs for less than 3 months. From RNA extracted from PBMCs, the TCR library was made. The sequencing here drew on peripheral blood mononuclear cells (PBMCs), taken at new diagnosis, from a patient treated with antithyroid drugs. The receptor source for this set is a female donor with Graves disease.

This clonotype was observed at least ten times. The V call is TRBV4-1, the J call TRBJ2-6; D remains ambiguous. V was clipped by 0 bases and J by 0 bases, with 6 bases between them. Germline V gene lookup returns CDR1 MGHRA and CDR2 YSYEKL. CDR3 length: 16 amino acids. CDR3 sequence reads: CASSQERTSGANVLTF. The CDR3 coding sequence is TGCGCCAGCAGCCAAGAGAGGACCTCTGGGGCCAACGTCCTGACTTTC.

Concerning this clonotype itself: The junction departs from the called germline gene at one end, perhaps through a read error. This sequence joins TRBV19 and TRBJ1-5, with a tentative D call TRBD1 (6 bases). From germline, CDR1 is LNHDA and CDR2 SQIVND (reference sequence). The CDR3 is 16 amino acids. CDR3 protein: CASSIVDRSSNQPQHF. The CDR3 DNA reads TGTGCCAGTAGTATCGTAGACAGGAGTAGCAATCAGCCCCAACATTTT.

With regard to this clonotype: A single base separates this from a much larger clone, so it may be a read error. The chain links TRBV2 to TRBJ1-5; a possible D gene is TRBD1 (5 bases). Germline lookup yields CDR1 SNHLY and CDR2 FYNNEI. The CDR3 has 14 residues. Between the trimmed V and J ends, which lost 6 bases and 0 bases, there was a span of 9 bases. CDR3 nucleotide sequence: TGTGCCAGCAGCAAGGGGAATAGCAATCAGCCCCAGCATTTT. Protein product: CASSKGNSNQPQHF.

The gene calls are TRBV10-1 and TRBJ2-3; 9 bases are a match to TRBD2. From germline, CDR1 is WNHNN and CDR2 SYGVQD (reference sequence). CDR3 size: 15 residues. The trim removed 6 bases at V and 6 bases at J, leaving 10 bases unmatched. The CDR3 loop is CASSRGSGGQDTQYF. The CDR3 DNA sequence: TGCGCCAGCAGCAGGGGTAGCGGGGGTCAGGATACGCAGTATTTT.

This clonotype was detected a few times. J is TRBJ1-1 and V is TRBV19; TRBD1 matches at 8 bases. Per germline, CDR1 LNHDA and CDR2 SQIVND (reference sequence). The V segment lost 3 bases and the J segment 3 bases; nucleotides outside the gene matches: 9. The CDR3 loop spans 16 amino acids. This CDR3 reads CASSIGQGLEYTEAFF. The CDR3 DNA is TGTGCCAGTAGTATTGGACAGGGCCTGGAGTACACTGAAGCTTTCTTT.

This clonotype was counted ten times or more. The chain employs TRBV9 and TRBJ2-7, with 10 bases matching TRBD1. The junction had 8 bases not matched to a gene; V was cut back by 3 bases and J by 5 bases. The V gene's germline CDR1 is SGDLS and CDR2 YYNGEE. This CDR3 has 15 amino acids. This chain's CDR3 is CASSERGTGDNEQYF. In DNA, the CDR3 is TGTGCCAGCAGCGAGAGAGGGACAGGGGACAACGAGCAGTACTTC.

This clonotype was seen repeatedly, ten times or more. CDR3 in amino acids: CATSSRDREGEQYF. DNA of the CDR3: TGTGCCACCAGCAGCCGGGACAGGGAGGGCGAGCAGTACTTC. The rearrangement links TRBV15 to TRBJ2-7, with 9 bases that match TRBD1. V lost 3 bases, J lost 6 bases, and 6 bases stayed unmatched. The CDR3 sequence is 14 residues long. Germline V lookup: CDR1 LNHNV, CDR2 YYDKDF (reference sequence).

The J gene is TRBJ2-6, the V gene TRBV6-9; 7 nucleotides match TRBD1. The V gene's germline CDR1 is MNHGY and CDR2 SVAAGI. V lost 3 bases, J lost 4 bases, and 6 bases stayed unmatched. The CDR3 sequence is 16 residues long. The CDR3 DNA reads as TGTGCCAGCAGTTACGGGACAGCGCGGGGGGCCAACGTCCTGACTTTC. Encoded protein: CASSYGTARGANVLTF.

This clonotype has more than one count but fewer than ten. The chain combines TRBV6-1 with TRBJ1-5; D is unresolved. V was cut by 4 bases and J by 5 bases, with 6 bases left in between. The CDR3 loop spans 12 amino acids. Germline V gives CDR1 MNHNS, CDR2 SASEGT. CDR3 bases: TGTGCCAGCAGTGGGACGTATCAGCCCCAGCATTTT. Residues: CASSGTYQPQHF.

V and J are TRBV14 and TRBJ1-1; D remains unclear. Per germline, CDR1 SGHDN and CDR2 FVKESK. The CDR3 extends over 15 amino acids. The V end was cut by 5 bases, the J end by 1 base, with 14 bases between. For the CDR3, the DNA is TGTGCCAGCAGCTATCGCAGTCGGGGGAACACTGAAGCTTTCTTT. The encoded protein is CASSYRSRGNTEAFF.

This clonotype occurred many times. The genes are TRBV19 and TRBJ1-5; possibly TRBD1 for D (5 bases). The germline V and J ends were trimmed by 0 bases and 1 base, with 16 bases remaining between them. CDR1 LNHDA and CDR2 SQIVND come from the germline V gene (reference sequence). This CDR3 is 18 amino acids long. CDR3 sequence: CASSIDPLQVWSNQPQHF. The CDR3 nucleotides read TGTGCCAGTAGTATAGATCCGCTACAGGTATGGAGCAATCAGCCCCAGCATTTT.

This clonotype was recorded many times. The CDR3 DNA sequence: TGTGCCAGCAGCTTGGGGGGACCAACTCAGGTCACAGATACGCAGTATTTT. Protein sequence: CASSLGGPTQVTDTQYF. The chain joins TRBV5-5 to TRBJ2-3; D is perhaps TRBD1 or TRBD2 (5 bases each). This CDR3 is 17 amino acids long. Trimming removed 0 bases from V and 2 bases from J, with 16 bases in between. Per the germline V gene, CDR1 is SGHKS and CDR2 is YYEKEE (reference sequence).

In this sample, this clonotype turned up many times. This chain uses TRBV4-1 with TRBJ1-3, with a possible D match to TRBD1 (6 bases). CDR3 length equals 14 residues. The germline gives CDR1 MGHRA, CDR2 YSYEKL. Between the trimmed V and J ends, which lost 5 bases and 2 bases, there was a span of 10 bases. CDR3 bases: TGCGCCAGCAGCAACCAGGGGACTGGAAACACCATATATTTT. Protein: CASSNQGTGNTIYF.

This clonotype has a count of ten or more. The chain carries TRBV5-1 and TRBJ1-4, with D maybe TRBD1 (5 bases). The germline gives CDR1 SGHRS, CDR2 YFSETQ. The CDR3 runs to 16 residues. V was cut by 5 bases and J by 1 base, with 15 bases left in between. The DNA of the CDR3 is TGCGCCAGCAGTCGGGACGGACGGGGAACTAATGAAAAACTGTTTTTT. Translation gives CASSRDGRGTNEKLFF.

To note about this clonotype: A far larger clone is only one base removed, so a read error is likely. V gene TRBV29-1 combines with J gene TRBJ2-1; 7 bases are a match to TRBD2. CDR3 length: 13 residues. Trimming removed 4 bases from V and 13 bases from J; junction bases left unmatched: 13. Looked up from germline, CDR1 is SQVTM and CDR2 is ANQGSEA. The CDR3 reads CSVASSGRETQFF. Here the CDR3 DNA reads TGCAGCGTTGCGTCTAGCGGCAGGGAGACCCAGTTCTTC.

The sample holds many counts of this clonotype. The V gene is TRBV30, the J gene TRBJ1-2; D remains unclear. V was cut by 3 bases and J by 4 bases, with 9 bases left in between. Germline V gives CDR1 GTSNPN, CDR2 SVGIG (reference sequence). The CDR3 length is 12 residues. CDR3 DNA: TGTGCCTGGAGCCTAGACTCCTATGGCTACACCTTC. The encoded protein is CAWSLDSYGYTF. Based on the CDR3 plus reference TRBV30 and TRBJ1-2, the full variable domain is SQTIHQWPATLVQPVGSPLSLECTVEGTSNPNLYWYRQAAGRGLQLLFYSVGIGQISSEVPQNLSASRPQDRQFILSSKKLLLSDSGFYLCAWSLDSYGYTFGSGTRLTVV.

This clonotype occurred many times. At one boundary the junction diverges from the germline segment, which might be a read error. The genes are TRBV30 and TRBJ1-3; TRBD1 agrees at 7 bases. Germline lookup yields CDR1 GTSNPN and CDR2 SVGIG (reference sequence). The CDR3 totals 12 residues. Written as DNA, the CDR3 is TGTGCCTGGAGTCCGGACAGGTACTCCCCGGATTTT. It encodes CAWSPDRYSPDF.

This rearrangement joins TRBV29-1 to TRBJ2-5; 7 nucleotides agree with TRBD1. This CDR3 contains 12 residues. Unmatched junction bases numbered 3, after V lost 6 bases and J lost 2 bases. Germline CDR1 is SQVTM and CDR2 is ANQGSEA. The DNA for the CDR3 is TGCAGCGTACAGGGGCGTCAAGAGACCCAGTACTTC. Its translation is CSVQGRQETQYF.

For the CDR3, the DNA is TGCGCCAGCAGCCAAGAAAAGGGGTTCCGTGTGAACACTGAAGCTTTCTTT. This gives the protein CASSQEKGFRVNTEAFF. The V and J genes are TRBV4-1 and TRBJ1-1; D is possibly TRBD1 (5 bases). V shed 0 bases and J shed 0 bases, with 14 bases lying between them. The CDR3 totals 17 residues. The germline CDR1 and CDR2 sequences are MGHRA and YSYEKL.

The J gene is TRBJ2-5, the V gene TRBV14; D not certain. The CDR3 totals 15 residues. Looked up from germline, CDR1 is SGHDN and CDR2 is FVKESK. Trimming pared 0 bases from V and 2 bases from J, leaving 10 bases between. The CDR3 coding sequence is TGTGCCAGCAGCCAAGATCGGGTTACACAAGAGACCCAGTACTTC. Translating gives CASSQDRVTQETQYF.

The V call is TRBV28, the J call TRBJ1-2, with D hard to call. The germline gives CDR1 MDHEN, CDR2 SYDVKM. There are 15 residues in the CDR3. V was cut by 7 bases and J by 0 bases, with 15 bases left in between. CDR3 amino acids: CASIGQTVPNYGYTF. CDR3 sequence (DNA): TGTGCCAGCATCGGGCAGACGGTGCCTAACTATGGCTACACCTTC.

Many counts were recorded for this clonotype. V is TRBV6-5 and J is TRBJ2-7, with D perhaps TRBD1 (5 bases). This CDR3 is built from 18 residues. The ends were cut back, 2 bases at V and 0 bases at J, with 20 bases in the middle. CDR1 and CDR2 (germline): MNHEY, SVGAGI. CDR3 nucleotides: TGTGCCAGCAGTTACAGGCCAGGGCAGGGCCTGAACTCCTACGAGCAGTACTTC. Translating it yields CASSYRPGQGLNSYEQYF.

This clonotype occurred a few times. The chain joins TRBV9 to TRBJ1-1; D is uncertain. The V end lost 3 bases, the J end lost 6 bases, and 18 bases lay between the germline ends. There are 15 residues in the CDR3. Per germline, CDR1 SGDLS and CDR2 YYNGEE. The DNA for the CDR3 is TGTGCCAGCAGCGCTTTTTCCTCCGACGGGCCTGAAGCTTTCTTT. Its protein product is CASSAFSSDGPEAFF.

As for this clonotype: This likely traces to a read error, being one base from a far larger clone. The chain uses TRBV6-6 and TRBJ1-6; TRBD1 agrees at 9 bases. This CDR3 has 16 residues. CDR1 and CDR2 from the germline V gene are MNHNY and SVGAGI (reference sequence). This CDR3 is CASSYSMTGGNSSLHF. CDR3 DNA sequence: TGTGCCAGCAGTTACTCGATGACAGGGGGGAATTCATCCCTCCACTTT.

For this clonotype: A far larger clone is only one base removed, so a read error is likely. The chain links TRBV11-2 to TRBJ2-5; TRBD2 matches 7 bases. The CDR3 covers 14 residues. The J segment lost 11 bases and the V segment lost 6 bases, leaving 15 bases of the junction unmatched. Looked up from germline, CDR1 is SGHAT and CDR2 is FQNNGV. The CDR3 coding sequence is TGTGCCAGCAGACGGGACTACTCCTACAATGAGCAGTACTTC. Translated, it gives CASRRDYSYNEQYF.

This clonotype occurred many times. The V and J genes are TRBV28 and TRBJ2-3, with 7 positions matching TRBD2. The junction had 4 bases not matched to a gene; V was cut back by 1 base and J by 0 bases. Per the germline V gene, CDR1 is MDHEN and CDR2 is SYDVKM. This CDR3 has 16 amino acids. The CDR3 protein is CASSLSAGASTDTQYF. The CDR3 bases are TGTGCCAGCAGTTTATCCGCGGGAGCTAGCACAGATACGCAGTATTTT.

The table lists this clonotype with many counts. The chain employs TRBV3-1 and TRBJ1-1; D might be TRBD1 (5 bases). With 4 bases removed from V and 7 bases from J, the gap between germline ends came to 13 bases. Germline V lookup: CDR1 LGHDT, CDR2 YNNKEL (reference sequence). This CDR3 spans 13 amino acids. The CDR3 loop is CASSPTDSHEAFF. In DNA, the CDR3 is TGTGCCAGCAGCCCGACAGATTCTCATGAAGCTTTCTTT.

This clonotype was detected ten times or more. The chain uses TRBV20-1 and TRBJ1-5; D not certain. Germline loops: CDR1 DFQATT, CDR2 SNEGSKA (reference sequence). This CDR3 is 13 amino acids long. Trimming removed 5 bases from V and 0 bases from J, with 8 bases in between. The CDR3 DNA reads TGCAGTGCTCGCCAGATTAGCAATCAGCCCCAGCATTTT. Protein product: CSARQISNQPQHF.

At least ten counts were recorded for this clonotype. The CDR3 sequence is CASSSTAGRTEAFF. CDR3 nucleotide sequence: TGTGCCAGTAGTAGTACAGCCGGGAGGACTGAAGCTTTCTTT. The chain employs TRBV19 and TRBJ1-1; D is ambiguous. CDR3 length: 14 residues. V was shortened by 4 bases and J by 5 bases, with 14 bases between the two germline ends. In germline, CDR1 is LNHDA, CDR2 SQIVND (reference sequence).

Many counts were recorded for this clonotype. This chain links TRBV12-3 or TRBV12-4 with TRBJ2-3; no clear D gene. The V end lost 7 bases, the J end lost 5 bases, and 13 bases lay between the germline ends. The CDR3 covers 13 residues. The CDR3 loop reads CASTRPPGDTQYF. The CDR3 DNA is TGTGCCAGCACACGCCCTCCCGGAGATACGCAGTATTTT.

In its sample, this clonotype was seen many times. The chain employs TRBV5-1 and TRBJ2-2; no firm D call. Trimming stripped 3 bases from V and 1 base from J, with 7 bases between. The CDR3 length is 14 residues. The V gene's germline CDR1 is SGHRS and CDR2 YFSETQ. The CDR3 sequence: CASSSWQNTGELFF. The CDR3 coding sequence is TGCGCCAGCAGCTCCTGGCAGAACACCGGGGAGCTGTTTTTT.